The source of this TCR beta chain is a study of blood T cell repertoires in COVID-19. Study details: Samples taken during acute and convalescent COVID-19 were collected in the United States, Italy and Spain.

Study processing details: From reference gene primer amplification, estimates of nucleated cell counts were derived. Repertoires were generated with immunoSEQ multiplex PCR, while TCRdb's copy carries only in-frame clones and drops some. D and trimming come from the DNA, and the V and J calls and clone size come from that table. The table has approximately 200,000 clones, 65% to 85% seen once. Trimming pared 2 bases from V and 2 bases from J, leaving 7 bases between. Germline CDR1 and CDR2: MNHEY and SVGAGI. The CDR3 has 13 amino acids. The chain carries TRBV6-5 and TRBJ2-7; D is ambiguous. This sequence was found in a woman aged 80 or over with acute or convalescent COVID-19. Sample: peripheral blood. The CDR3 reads CASSYGPAYEQYF. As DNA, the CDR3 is TGTGCCAGCAGTTACGGTCCAGCCTACGAGCAGTACTTC.